The 11 T cell receptor beta chains reported below all come from one sample, sequenced in a study of response to subunit inactivated influenza vaccine. TCRdb re-called the RT-PCR reads through MiXCR, storing one row per CDR3 protein. The repertoire holds about 830,000 distinct CDR3 sequences, with 18% as singletons. This specimen consisted of PBMCs from blood, obtained around 5 days after vaccination. Every receptor here comes from a man aged 50 or older who received an inactivated influenza vaccine.

This clonotype was seen a handful of times. J is TRBJ2-4 and V is TRBV12-3 or TRBV12-4; D possibly corresponds to TRBD1 (6 bases). The CDR3 runs 16 residues. V lost 3 bases and J lost 4, with 16 bases in between. The CDR3 DNA follows: TGTGCCAGCAGTTTCATACCAGGGGCGACAAAAAACATTCAGTACTTC. Translation: CASSFIPGATKNIQYF.

The chain uses TRBV24-1 and TRBJ2-5; 8 bases match TRBD2. The junction had 5 bases not matched to a gene; V was cut back by 3 bases and J by 6 bases. The CDR3 is 14 residues long. Germline CDR1 is KGHDR and CDR2 is SFDVKD. Here the CDR3 DNA reads TGTGCCACCAGTGATAGCGGGAGCGGACAGACCCAGTACTTC. Its translation: CATSDSGSGQTQYF.

This chain connects TRBV9 to TRBJ2-2; 10 bases are shared with TRBD2. The CDR3 is 18 residues long. Germline CDR1 reads SGDLS; CDR2 reads YYNGEE. V dropped 0 bases and J dropped 5; count of bases not matched to a gene: 10. CDR3 region: CASSVGALAGVLTGELFF. The CDR3 DNA reads as TGTGCCAGCAGCGTAGGAGCGCTAGCGGGAGTTTTAACCGGGGAGCTGTTTTTT.

This clonotype was found a few times. The rearrangement joins TRBV7-6 to TRBJ1-4; TRBD1 might be the D (6 bases). The CDR3 runs 14 residues. Germline lookup yields CDR1 SGHVS and CDR2 FNYEAQ. Deletions cut 5 bases from V and 6 bases from J, with 13 bases between. The CDR3 loop reads CASSRRGGDEKLFF. CDR3 bases: TGTGCCAGCAGCCGTAGAGGGGGGGATGAAAAACTGTTTTTT.

The table lists this clonotype with a few counts. V and J are TRBV29-1 and TRBJ2-3; a possible D gene is TRBD2 (5 bases). Trimming shortened V by 5 bases and J by 2 bases, and 11 bases separated the two germline ends. CDR1 SQVTM and CDR2 ANQGSEA come from the germline V gene. This CDR3 comprises 13 residues. CDR3 in DNA: TGCAGCGTTCGAGGAGGTTACACAGATACGCAGTATTTT. Encoded protein: CSVRGGYTDTQYF.

This clonotype turned up a few times. V is TRBV12-3 or TRBV12-4 and J is TRBJ1-1; D may be TRBD1 (6 bases). Between the trimmed V and J ends, which lost 3 bases and 6 bases, there was a span of 14 bases. The CDR3 runs to 14 residues. The CDR3 nucleotides are TGTGCCAGCAGTTTGCGCAGGGGTGAAGCTGAAGCTTTCTTT. It translates to CASSLRRGEAEAFF.

This clonotype was detected a few times. The chain employs TRBV20-1 and TRBJ2-3, with unresolved D. This CDR3 is built from 15 residues. Germline assignment: CDR1 DFQATT and CDR2 SNEGSKA (reference sequence). Trimming cost V 0 bases and J 3 bases, with 13 bases left between them. Written as DNA, the CDR3 is TGCAGTGCTAGAGACCTTCGGCAGGCGACAGATACGCAGTATTTT. It encodes CSARDLRQATDTQYF.

V and J are TRBV2 and TRBJ1-2, with 11 bases aligning to TRBD1. Germline V gives CDR1 SNHLY, CDR2 FYNNEI. Unmatched junction bases numbered 12, after V lost 10 bases and J lost 5 bases. CDR3 length: 15 residues. CDR3 amino acids: CATVLDRGQGYGYTF. CDR3 in DNA: TGTGCCACCGTGCTGGACAGGGGGCAAGGTTATGGCTACACCTTC. The full variable domain, with the rest looked up from reference TRBV2 and TRBJ1-2, is EPEVTQTPSHQVTQMGQEVILRCVPISNHLYFYWYRQILGQKVEFLVSFYNNEISEKSEIFDDQFSVERPDGSNFTLKIRSTKLEDSAMYFCATVLDRGQGYGYTFGSGTRLTVV.

This clonotype has ten or more counts. The J gene is TRBJ2-7, the V gene TRBV29-1; 9 bases fit TRBD1. The germline V gene has CDR1 SQVTM and CDR2 ANQGSEA. Trimming took 5 bases from V and 6 from J; bases not matched to a gene: 8. The CDR3 sequence is 13 residues long. The CDR3 sequence: CSVSQGAGFEQYF. The CDR3 nucleotides read TGCAGCGTTTCACAGGGGGCAGGTTTCGAGCAGTACTTC.

This chain connects TRBV5-1 to TRBJ2-7, with 10 nucleotides matching TRBD1. CDR1 is SGHRS, CDR2 YFSETQ, per germline. The ends lost 2 bases at V and 1 base at J; junction bases unmatched: 12. CDR3 length equals 18 residues. For the CDR3, the DNA is TGCGCCAGCAGCTTAGCGACAGGGGGCGCAGGTATATCCTACGAGCAGTACTTC. Its translation: CASSLATGGAGISYEQYF.

This clonotype was recorded a few times. The genes are TRBV10-3 and TRBJ2-3, with D uncertain. The CDR3 covers 12 residues. CDR1 and CDR2 (germline): ENHRY, SYGVKD. Trimming pared 7 bases from V and 2 bases from J, leaving 7 bases between. The CDR3 sequence: CAIKDPTDTQYF. For the CDR3, the DNA is TGTGCCATCAAAGACCCCACAGATACGCAGTATTTT.